This T cell receptor beta chain was profiled in a study of T cells in Graves' hyperthyroidism and ophthalmopathy. Per germline, CDR1 ENHRY and CDR2 SYGVKD. Trimming cost V 8 bases and J 3 bases; bases outside gene matches: 10. The CDR3 is 14 residues long. TCR beta CDR3 regions were amplified from RNA. Researchers ran a first-round RT-PCR on the TCR CDR3 using the HTBI primer set. TCRdb itself ran the multiplex PCR reads through MiXCR, one entry per CDR3 protein. The sample lists a few hundred thousand distinct CDR3 sequences, 12% to 15% occurring once. This clonotype was recorded many times. With duration under 3 months, ophthalmopathy was active: Clinical Activity Score at least 3, NOSPECS at least 4.

The J gene is TRBJ2-7, the V gene TRBV10-3; 7 positions agree with TRBD2. This receptor was obtained from a woman in her forties with Graves' ophthalmopathy. The specimen sequenced was blood. The chain's CDR3 is CAIGKPGLLYEQYF. The CDR3, as DNA: TGTGCCATCGGCAAGCCGGGACTACTCTACGAGCAGTACTTC.